These 22 T cell receptor beta chains were all obtained from the same sample, sequenced in a study of blood T cell repertoires in COVID-19. The data were produced by immunoSEQ multiplex PCR, yet TCRdb's version contains in-frame clones alone and is incomplete. This repertoire shows about 100,000 clones, just under 80% found once; its top ten account for about an eighth. What was sequenced was peripheral blood. All receptors come from a woman aged 65 to 85 with acute or convalescent COVID-19.

This rearrangement joins TRBV27 to TRBJ2-5, with D possibly TRBD1 on 6 matching bases. Trimming pared 6 bases from V and 0 bases from J, leaving 14 bases between. The germline CDR1 and CDR2 sequences are MNHEY and SMNVEV (reference sequence). This CDR3 spans 15 amino acids. The CDR3 here is CASSAQGLYQETQYF. CDR3 nucleotide sequence: TGTGCCAGCAGCGCGCAGGGGTTGTACCAAGAGACCCAGTACTTC.

The V and J genes are TRBV19 and TRBJ2-6, with 7 positions matching TRBD1. This CDR3 comprises 18 residues. CDR1 LNHDA and CDR2 SQIVND come from the germline V gene (reference sequence). The V segment lost 6 bases and the J segment 0 bases; nucleotides outside the gene matches: 11. The CDR3 DNA reads as TGTGCCAGTAGCCTGTACGGACAGGCGATCTCTGGGGCCAACGTCCTGACTTTC. The encoded protein is CASSLYGQAISGANVLTF.

The CDR3 DNA reads TGCAGCGTTGATAGGTCAGGGGTTCAAGAGACCCAGTACTTC. Translating gives CSVDRSGVQETQYF. The chain joins TRBV29-1 to TRBJ2-5, with D possibly being TRBD1 (6 bases). The germline V gene encodes CDR1 SQVTM and CDR2 ANQGSEA. The V gene lost 3 bases and the J gene lost 2 bases, with 13 bases spanning the gap. This CDR3 comprises 14 residues.

V and J are TRBV6-5 and TRBJ1-2, with unresolved D. The V gene's germline CDR1 is MNHEY and CDR2 SVGAGI. V was trimmed by 5 bases and J by 4 bases, leaving 17 bases between them. The CDR3 totals 15 residues. The CDR3 spells CASSISPADPYGYTF. The CDR3 region has the DNA TGTGCCAGCAGTATATCCCCAGCGGACCCCTATGGCTACACCTTC.

The rearrangement links TRBV6-5 to TRBJ2-5; 7 bases fit TRBD1. Germline lookup yields CDR1 MNHEY and CDR2 SVGAGI. V lost 6 bases, J lost 2 bases, and 9 bases stayed unmatched. The CDR3 is made up of 15 amino acids. CDR3 sequence: CASRYGQATQETQYF. CDR3 sequence (DNA): TGTGCCAGCAGATACGGACAGGCAACACAAGAGACCCAGTACTTC.

The chain couples TRBV5-4 to TRBJ1-1, with D tentatively TRBD1 (6 bases). V lost 0 bases to trimming and J lost 8 bases, with 14 bases between them. The CDR3 sequence is 14 residues long. Germline V CDR1 and CDR2: SGHNT, YYREEE (reference sequence). The CDR3 is CASSLEQGISEAFF. For the CDR3, the DNA is TGTGCCAGCAGCTTGGAGCAGGGGATATCCGAAGCTTTCTTT.

Here the CDR3 DNA reads TGTGCCAGCTCATCAAGGGGTACGAGCACTGAAGCTTTCTTT. Its protein product is CASSSRGTSTEAFF. The V call is TRBV18, the J call TRBJ1-1, with a tentative D call TRBD1 (5 bases). The germline V gene encodes CDR1 KGHSH and CDR2 LQKENI. This CDR3 region has 14 residues. The ends were cut back, 5 bases at V and 4 bases at J, with 14 bases in the middle.

V and J are TRBV19 and TRBJ1-4; the D gene is possibly TRBD1 (5 bases). V was pared by 5 bases and J by 8 bases, with 12 bases between. There are 13 residues in the CDR3. Germline V CDR1 and CDR2: LNHDA, SQIVND (reference sequence). CDR3 protein: CASSAQGGEKLFF. CDR3 sequence (DNA): TGTGCCAGTAGTGCCCAGGGCGGCGAAAAACTGTTTTTT.

The rearrangement links TRBV21-1 to TRBJ2-7; the table calls TRBD1, which could not be checked here. TRBV21-1 counts as a pseudogene. The CDR3 contains 17 residues. The CDR3 DNA reads as TGTGCCAGGACAATACCCTGGGGGCAGGGAGACTCCTACGAGCAGTACGTC. Translation gives CARTIPWGQGDSYEQYV.

The rearrangement uses TRBV7-3 and TRBJ2-3; 7 bases agree with TRBD1. Germline CDR1 is SGHTA and CDR2 is FQGTGA. This CDR3 region has 16 residues. V lost 3 bases, J lost 0 bases, and 6 bases stayed unmatched. CDR3 loop: CASSFTGDSSTDTQYF. The CDR3 DNA reads as TGTGCCAGCAGCTTCACAGGGGATTCGAGCACAGATACGCAGTATTTT.

CDR3: CASSFSGFKPQHF. DNA of the CDR3: TGTGCCAGCAGTTTTTCGGGGTTCAAGCCCCAGCATTTT. The chain is built from TRBV28 and TRBJ1-5, with D unresolved. Germline V CDR1 and CDR2: MDHEN, SYDVKM. This CDR3 has 13 residues. Trimming removed 3 bases at V and 8 bases at J, with 11 bases between.

The CDR3 DNA sequence: TGTGCCAGTAGTAATATGGGGACTCACACCGGGGAGCTGTTTTTT. This translates into CASSNMGTHTGELFF. The rearrangement joins TRBV19 to TRBJ2-2; a weak D match, TRBD2 (6 bases). Germline V gives CDR1 LNHDA, CDR2 SQIVND (reference sequence). V was pared by 4 bases and J by 3 bases, with 12 bases between. The CDR3 consists of 15 residues.

The chain employs TRBV6-5 and TRBJ1-1; a weak D match, TRBD1 (6 bases). Trimming cost V 6 bases and J 1 base, with 12 bases left between them. The germline V gene has CDR1 MNHEY and CDR2 SVGAGI. The CDR3 is 14 amino acids. The CDR3 region is CASRNREANTEAFF. For the CDR3, the DNA is TGTGCCAGCAGGAACAGGGAAGCGAACACTGAAGCTTTCTTT.

The J gene is TRBJ1-1, the V gene TRBV30; TRBD1 matches at 8 bases. The CDR3 totals 13 residues. In germline, CDR1 is GTSNPN, CDR2 SVGIG (reference sequence). V was clipped by 3 bases and J by 7 bases; unmatched bases: 7. CDR3 amino acids: CAWSNGQGGEAFF. CDR3 sequence (DNA): TGTGCCTGGAGCAACGGACAGGGAGGTGAAGCTTTCTTT.

V and J are TRBV2 and TRBJ1-6; tentatively, D is TRBD1 (6 bases). Germline CDR1 SNHLY, CDR2 FYNNEI. V shed 4 bases and J shed 7 bases, with 14 bases lying between them. This CDR3 region has 15 residues. CDR3 in DNA: TGTGCCAGCAGTGGGAGGCAGGGGCTAAATTCACCCCTCCACTTT. Its translation: CASSGRQGLNSPLHF. The full variable domain, with the rest looked up from reference TRBV2 and TRBJ1-6, is EPEVTQTPSHQVTQMGQEVILRCVPISNHLYFYWYRQILGQKVEFLVSFYNNEISEKSEIFDDQFSVERPDGSNFTLKIRSTKLEDSAMYFCASSGRQGLNSPLHFGNGTRLTVT.

The chain uses TRBV6-1 and TRBJ2-1, with D tentatively TRBD2 (6 bases). The germline V gene has CDR1 MNHNS and CDR2 SASEGT. The V gene lost 1 base and the J gene lost 2 bases, with 12 bases spanning the gap. The CDR3 consists of 16 residues. CDR3 residues: CASSEEEGWAYNEQFF. In DNA form, the CDR3 reads TGTGCCAGCAGTGAAGAGGAGGGGTGGGCCTACAATGAGCAGTTCTTC.

This clone came up a few times. The rearrangement links TRBV3-1 (or the pseudogene TRBV3-2) to TRBJ2-7, with D unclear. Trimming cost V 1 base and J 6 bases, with 10 bases left between them. The CDR3 runs to 13 residues. The V gene's germline CDR1 is LGHDT and CDR2 YNNKEL (reference sequence). The CDR3 coding sequence is TGTGCCAGCAGCCAAGCTGCGTCGGGCGAGCAGTACGTC. Amino acids: CASSQAASGEQYV.

The V call is TRBV11-2, the J call TRBJ2-2; 7 bases fit TRBD2. The CDR3 has 14 amino acids. V lost 3 bases and J lost 7; bases outside the gene matches: 5. Germline CDR1 SGHAT, CDR2 FQNNGV. CDR3 in amino acids: CASSLSAGNGELFF. CDR3 DNA sequence: TGTGCCAGCAGCTTGTCAGCGGGGAACGGGGAGCTGTTTTTT.

This chain uses TRBV6-6 with TRBJ1-2; TRBD1 is a possible D gene (5 bases). This CDR3 spans 15 amino acids. Germline CDR1 is MNHNY and CDR2 is SVGAGI (reference sequence). The ends were cut back, 5 bases at V and 2 bases at J, with 15 bases in the middle. CDR3 nucleotides: TGTGCCAGCAGTGTCGACAGATTAGGGAACTATGGCTACACCTTC. Residues: CASSVDRLGNYGYTF.

This sequence joins TRBV29-1 and TRBJ2-7; TRBD1 aligns across 8 bases. The length of the CDR3 is 12 residues. Germline V gives CDR1 SQVTM, CDR2 ANQGSEA. V was clipped by 7 bases and J by 3 bases; unmatched bases: 5. The chain's CDR3 is CSALTGDYEQYV. The CDR3 DNA reads TGCAGCGCCCTGACAGGGGACTACGAGCAGTACGTC.

The rearrangement links TRBV9 to TRBJ1-1; perhaps TRBD1 as D (6 bases). Deletions cut 3 bases from V and 7 bases from J, with 13 bases between. Germline V gene data show CDR1 as SGDLS and CDR2 as YYNGEE. CDR3 length equals 13 residues. The CDR3 spells CASSGSQGGEAFF. The CDR3 DNA reads TGTGCCAGCAGCGGATCACAGGGTGGTGAAGCTTTCTTT.

J is TRBJ2-7 and V is TRBV6-1; 7 positions match TRBD1. CDR1 is MNHNS and CDR2 is SASEGT in the germline V gene. This CDR3 is built from 19 residues. Losses at the gene ends were 4 bases for V and 4 bases for J; bases not matched to a gene: 22. CDR3 region: CASSAQTGPKLLIYYEQYF. CDR3 DNA: TGTGCCAGCAGTGCCCAGACAGGGCCCAAGCTCTTAATCTATTACGAGCAGTACTTC.